A selection of T cell receptor beta chains follows, all from one sample in a study of regulatory T cells in long-lasting Graves disease. TCRdb processed the multiplex PCR reads anew with MiXCR; each CDR3 protein has one entry. This sample has 350,000 to 400,000 distinct CDR3 sequences; 15% to 20% occur once, and the top ten carry around 21%. These same data were also listed under a study on T cells in Graves' hyperthyroidism and ophthalmopathy.

The specimen was peripheral blood mononuclear cells (PBMCs), collected at new diagnosis, from a patient treated with antithyroid drugs. These receptors were taken from a woman between 18 and 29 years old with Graves disease. Both conserved end residues are part of each CDR3. Fields, in order: clone size, V gene, J gene, D gene, CDR3 DNA, CDR3 protein. The D gene is left open where the match is weak. Where a row states a size, it is once, few, many or the class of an expanded clone; other rows omit it.

few	TRBV7-8	TRBJ1-1	.	TGTGCCAGCAGCCTGGGTGAGGGAGAAGCTTTCTTT	CASSLGEGEAFF
.	TRBV19	TRBJ2-2	TRBD1	TGTGCCAGTAGCCGGGACAGAGGTCGGAGCGGGGAGCTGTTTTTT	CASSRDRGRSGELFF
many	TRBV6-1	TRBJ2-2	.	TGTGCCAGCAATCGACAGTTAAACACCGGGGAGCTGTTTTTT	CASNRQLNTGELFF
few	TRBV7-2	TRBJ1-5	.	TGTGCCAGCAGCTTATACCAGAGCAATCAGCCCCAGCATTTT	CASSLYQSNQPQHF
many	TRBV28	TRBJ2-7	TRBD2	TGTGCCAGCAGTTTTGGCGCTAGCGGTTCCTACGAGCAGTACTTC	CASSFGASGSYEQYF
.	TRBV5-1	TRBJ2-2	.	TGCGCCAGCAGCGGCCGATCAGACACCGGGGAGCTGTTTTTT	CASSGRSDTGELFF
many	TRBV3-1	TRBJ2-1	.	TGTGCCTCAAATAGACGGGGGGCACCCTACAATGAGCAGTTCTTC	CASNRRGAPYNEQFF
.	TRBV5-1	TRBJ1-5	.	TGCGCCAGCAGCTTGGCCGGGGGTCACAATCAGCCCCAGCATTTT	CASSLAGGHNQPQHF
.	TRBV4-1	TRBJ2-7	TRBD1	TGCGCCAGCAGCTCCCGGGACAGCACCTACGAGCAGTACTTC	CASSSRDSTYEQYF
many	TRBV7-9	TRBJ2-7	.	TGTGCCAGCAGGGGGGGTCGGGAGTCCTACGAGCAGTACTTC	CASRGGRESYEQYF
many	TRBV28	TRBJ1-1	TRBD1	TGTGCCAGCAGTTTGGGGGGACAGAGAGGCACTGAAGCTTTCTTT	CASSLGGQRGTEAFF
.	TRBV30	TRBJ1-2	.	TGTGCCTCCCCCATGGGGGGTGGCTATGGCTACACCTTC	CASPMGGGYGYTF
many	TRBV28	TRBJ2-5	.	TGTGCCAGCGGCTGGGACCCGAACCAAGAGACCCAGTACTTC	CASGWDPNQETQYF
many	TRBV10-3	TRBJ2-5	.	TGTGCCATCAGTGTAAAGATCGGGGGCCAAGAGACCCAGTACTTC	CAISVKIGGQETQYF
many	TRBV12-3/TRBV12-4	TRBJ2-5	.	TGTGCCAGCAGCTTATCTGGCTATAGAGAGACCCAGTACTTC	CASSLSGYRETQYF
many	TRBV3-1	TRBJ2-7	.	TGTGCCAGCAGACCCGGGACGGTGGACGAGCAGTACTTC	CASRPGTVDEQYF
many	TRBV7-3	TRBJ2-1	TRBD1	TGTGCCAGCAGCCTCGACAGGGGGTTCTACAATGAGCAGTTCTTC	CASSLDRGFYNEQFF
many	TRBV5-6	TRBJ2-3	.	TGTGCCAGCAGCGGGCGGACCCTTGCGTGGACAGATACGCAGTATTTT	CASSGRTLAWTDTQYF
.	TRBV7-9	TRBJ2-1	.	TGTGCCAGCAGCTTAGGCAGGGGGGGGACCAATGAGCAGTTCTTC	CASSLGRGGTNEQFF
many	TRBV3-1	TRBJ1-1	TRBD1	TGTGCCAGCAGCCGAGCCGGGACAGGGGTAGGTGCCCTGAACACTGAAGCTTTCTTT	CASSRAGTGVGALNTEAFF
many	TRBV12-3/TRBV12-4	TRBJ1-2	TRBD1	TGTGCCAGCAGTCCACTCCTGACAGGGCCTCAATATGGCTACACCTTC	CASSPLLTGPQYGYTF
many	TRBV7-8	TRBJ2-3	TRBD1	TGTGCCAGCAGCCACGGACAGGGGGCTACAGATACGCAGTATTTT	CASSHGQGATDTQYF
many	TRBV11-2	TRBJ1-6	TRBD1	TGTGCCAGCAGCTCTCAGGGGGCGGGTTCACCCCTCCACTTT	CASSSQGAGSPLHF
many	TRBV27	TRBJ2-1	.	TGTGCCAGCAGTTTCCTAGGGGTGGTCGGGTACAATGAGCAGTTCTTC	CASSFLGVVGYNEQFF
many	TRBV6-2/TRBV6-3	TRBJ1-1	.	TGTGCCACTAAGGACGGCGTGAACACTGAAGCTTTCTTT	CATKDGVNTEAFF
many	TRBV3-1	TRBJ2-3	TRBD2	TGTGCCAGCAGCCAAGAGACGGGAGGGACGCAGTATTTT	CASSQETGGTQYF
.	TRBV20-1	TRBJ2-6	.	TGCAGTGCTAGAACCGACAGCATCTCTGGGGCCAACGTCCTGACTTTC	CSARTDSISGANVLTF
few	TRBV3-1	TRBJ2-6	.	TGTGCCAGCAGCCAAGGCACGGGGCTCGGGGCCAACGTCCTGACTTTC	CASSQGTGLGANVLTF
many	TRBV20-1	TRBJ2-2	.	TGCAGTGCTAGAGTCCGATTCACCGGGGAGCTGTTTTTT	CSARVRFTGELFF
many	TRBV28	TRBJ2-7	TRBD2	TGTGCCAGCAGTCCCTCGGGGACTAGCAAAGCCTACGAGCAGTACTTC	CASSPSGTSKAYEQYF
.	TRBV3-1	TRBJ1-6	TRBD1	TGTGCCAGCAGCGGAGGGACAGGGCAAAGCTCCTATAATTCACCCCTCCACTTT	CASSGGTGQSSYNSPLHF
.	TRBV5-1	TRBJ1-5	.	TGCGCCAGCAGCCAGGGGTCGGGAAGCAATCAGCCCCAGCATTTT	CASSQGSGSNQPQHF
.	TRBV7-8	TRBJ2-1	TRBD2	TGTGCCAGCAGCTTAGTTGTAGTGGTCGGGAGGGTCAATGAGCGGTTCTTC	CASSLVVVVGRVNERFF
.	TRBV3-1	TRBJ2-1	TRBD2	TGTACCAGCAGCCCACACCCGGGGGGTAGGGATGGGGAGCAGTTCTTC	CTSSPHPGGRDGEQFF
many	TRBV28	TRBJ1-5	.	TGTGCCAGCAGTGAGACAGGTAGCAATCAGCCCCAGCATTTT	CASSETGSNQPQHF
many	TRBV12-3/TRBV12-4	TRBJ2-1	.	TGTGCCAGCAGCCGCAGCTCCTACAATGAGCAGTTCTTC	CASSRSSYNEQFF
.	TRBV28	TRBJ2-1	TRBD2	TGTGCCAGCAGAGAACCCCGGACTAGCGGGAGGGGGAATGAGCAGTTCTTC	CASREPRTSGRGNEQFF
.	TRBV7-9	TRBJ2-5	TRBD2	TGTGCCAGCAGCTTAGCCACCGAGCGGGGGGGGCAAGAGACCCAGTACTTC	CASSLATERGGQETQYF
many	TRBV9	TRBJ2-7	.	TGTGCCAGCAGCGTAGGGGACTCCCGGCAGTACTTC	CASSVGDSRQYF
.	TRBV18	TRBJ2-1	TRBD2	TGTGCCAGCTCATCTCCGGGACTAGCGGGAGCAAATGAGCAGTTCTTC	CASSSPGLAGANEQFF
many	TRBV9	TRBJ2-5	.	TGTGCCAGCAGCGTAGGGCCCTCGGGACCAATGTTGGAGACCCAGTACTTC	CASSVGPSGPMLETQYF
once	TRBV28	TRBJ2-1	TRBD2	TGTGCCAGCAGTCCAGCCCCGGGACTAGCGGGGGGGCCCAATGAGCAGTTCTTC	CASSPAPGLAGGPNEQFF
.	TRBV6-1	TRBJ1-1	TRBD1	TGTGCCAGCACCTACTCCGGGACAGGGCCAGGGGGCACTGAAGCTTTCTTT	CASTYSGTGPGGTEAFF
many	TRBV6-1	TRBJ1-1	.	TGTGCCAGCACACCAGCCCGGGACACTGAAGCTTTCTTT	CASTPARDTEAFF
.	TRBV6-1	TRBJ1-2	TRBD1	TGTGTCAGCAGTGAACTTACAGGGGTGTACTATGGCTACACCTTC	CVSSELTGVYYGYTF
many	TRBV7-8	TRBJ2-1	TRBD2	TGTGCCAGCAGCTCACCCTACGGGGGGGGCTCCTACAATGAGCAGTTCTTC	CASSSPYGGGSYNEQFF